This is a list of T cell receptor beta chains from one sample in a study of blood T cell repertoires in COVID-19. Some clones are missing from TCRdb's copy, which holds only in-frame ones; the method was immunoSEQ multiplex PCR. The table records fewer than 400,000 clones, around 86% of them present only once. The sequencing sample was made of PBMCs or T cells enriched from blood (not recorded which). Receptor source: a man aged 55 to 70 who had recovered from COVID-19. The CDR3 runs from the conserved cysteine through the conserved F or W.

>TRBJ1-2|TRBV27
CASSYQGKGANGYTF
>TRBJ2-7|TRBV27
CASSTQGGSGAGYEQYF
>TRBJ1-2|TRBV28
CASSPGKAYGYTF
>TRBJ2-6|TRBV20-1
CSASKLAGANVLTF
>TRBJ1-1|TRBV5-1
CASSFSGGNTEAFF
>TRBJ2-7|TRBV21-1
CASSNHARPTYEQYF
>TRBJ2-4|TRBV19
CASSRDTQVGNIQYF
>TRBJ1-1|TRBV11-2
CASRSRGPNTEAFF
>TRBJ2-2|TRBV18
CASSPPGARTGELFF
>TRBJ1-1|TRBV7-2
CASSRLGAVGTEAFF
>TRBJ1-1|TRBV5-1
CASSLTTTVAPEAFF
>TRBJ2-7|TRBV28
CASTSLGGISSYEQYF
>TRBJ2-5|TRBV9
CASSVVPQNAQETQYF
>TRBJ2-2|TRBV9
CASSVVGGGPSAGELFF
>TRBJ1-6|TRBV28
CASTPPLRVRSSPLHF
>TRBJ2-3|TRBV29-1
CSVEDKYF
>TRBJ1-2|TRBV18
CASSPTGDGYTF
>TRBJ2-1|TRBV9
CASSVRDRAYNEQFF
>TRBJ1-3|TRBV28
CASSPPGQGISGNTIYF
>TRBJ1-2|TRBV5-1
CASSVSGQGHGYTF
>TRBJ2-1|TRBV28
CASSLLAGGRNEQFF
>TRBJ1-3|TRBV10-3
CAIKPGSNSGNTIYF
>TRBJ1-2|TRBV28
CASSLYPEGYTF
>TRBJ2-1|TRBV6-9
CASRDPKPTFPYNEQFF
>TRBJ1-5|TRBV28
CASSLSRSNQPQHF
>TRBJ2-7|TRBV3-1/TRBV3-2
CASSQGLLAGAVLDEQYF
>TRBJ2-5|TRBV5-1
CASRLGVGTDPPQETQYF
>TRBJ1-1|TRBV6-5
CASSRGQTNTEAFF
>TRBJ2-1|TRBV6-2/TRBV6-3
CASSYERGTYNEQFF
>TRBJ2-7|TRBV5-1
CASSLNTRSSYEQYF
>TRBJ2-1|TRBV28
CASSSLLAGAYNEQFF
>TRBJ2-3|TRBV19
CASSVTRDTQYF
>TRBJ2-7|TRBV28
CASSLIAEAYEQYF
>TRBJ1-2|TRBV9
CASSGVDRGSNYGYTF
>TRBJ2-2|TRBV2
CASRIQGGTGELFF
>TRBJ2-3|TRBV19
CASSIQAGVGADTQYF
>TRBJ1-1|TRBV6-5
CASSYSLTPNTEAFF
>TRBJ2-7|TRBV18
CASSPQIQAGGGSNEQYF
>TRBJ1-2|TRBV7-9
CASLTTGGYGYTF
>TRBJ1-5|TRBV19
CASTSGGAGNQPQHF
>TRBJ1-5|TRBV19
CASRSGAGQGHQPQHF
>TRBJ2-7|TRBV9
CASSTGTSPYEQYF
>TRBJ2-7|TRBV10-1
CASSEGLAGYEQYF
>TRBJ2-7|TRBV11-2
CASSLVPGKAYEQYF
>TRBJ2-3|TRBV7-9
CASSLGAVSTDTQYF
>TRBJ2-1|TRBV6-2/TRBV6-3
CASSRGTSGGNEQFF